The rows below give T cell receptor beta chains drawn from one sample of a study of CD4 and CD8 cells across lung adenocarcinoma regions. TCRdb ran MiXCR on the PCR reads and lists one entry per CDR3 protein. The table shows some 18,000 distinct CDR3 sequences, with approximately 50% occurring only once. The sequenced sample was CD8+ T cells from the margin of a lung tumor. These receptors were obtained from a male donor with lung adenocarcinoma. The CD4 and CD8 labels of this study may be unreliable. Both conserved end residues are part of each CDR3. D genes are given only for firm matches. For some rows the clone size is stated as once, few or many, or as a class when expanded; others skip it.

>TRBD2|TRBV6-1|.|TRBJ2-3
CASSETRASGTDAQYF
TGTGCCAGCAGTGAAACGCGGGCTAGCGGGACCGATGCGCAGTATTTT
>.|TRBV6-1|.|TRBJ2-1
CASSETREEQFF
TGTGCCAGCAGTGAAACTCGGGAAGAGCAGTTCTTC
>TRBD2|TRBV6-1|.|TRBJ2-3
CARGHPASGTDTQFF
TGTGCCAGGGGCCACCCGGCTAGCGGAACAGATACGCAGTTCTTT
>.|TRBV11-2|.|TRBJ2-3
CAGSVSSGPDTQYF
TGTGCGGGCAGCGTGAGTAGCGGTCCAGATACGCAGTATTTT
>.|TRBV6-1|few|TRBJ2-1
CASSKPSSYNEQFF
TGTGCCAGCAGTAAACCCAGCTCCTACAATGAGCAGTTCTTC
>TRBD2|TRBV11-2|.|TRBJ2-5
CASSPPGQLAGGETQYF
TGTGCCAGCAGCCCCCCAGGACAACTAGCGGGAGGGGAGACCCAGTACTTC
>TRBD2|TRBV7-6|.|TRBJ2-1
CASSYLAGAYNEQFF
TGTGCCAGCAGCTATCTAGCGGGGGCATACAATGAGCAGTTCTTC
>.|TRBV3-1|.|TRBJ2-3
CASSQEGSSDTQYF
TGTGCCAGCAGCCAAGAAGGGAGTTCAGATACGCAGTATTTT
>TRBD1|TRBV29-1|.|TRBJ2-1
CSVVSQGVNEQFF
TGCAGCGTTGTATCACAGGGGGTAAATGAGCAGTTCTTC
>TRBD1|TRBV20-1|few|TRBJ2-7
CSAKGQWGEQYF
TGCAGTGCCAAGGGACAGTGGGGCGAGCAGTACTTC
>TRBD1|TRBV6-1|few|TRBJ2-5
CASSAQGQETQYF
TGTGCCAGCAGTGCACAGGGGCAAGAGACCCAGTACTTC
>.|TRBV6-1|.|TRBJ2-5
CAGSGGRDPETQYF
TGTGCGGGCAGTGGGGGGCGAGACCCAGAGACCCAGTACTTT
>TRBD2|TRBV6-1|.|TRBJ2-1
CASSAGLAGRDEQFF
TGTGCCAGCAGCGCGGGACTAGCGGGGCGGGATGAGCAGTTCTTC
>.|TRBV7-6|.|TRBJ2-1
CASSQLGPNEQFF
TGTGCCAGCAGCCAACTAGGCCCCAATGAGCAGTTCTTC
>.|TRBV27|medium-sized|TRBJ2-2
CAILAGGELFF
TGTGCCATTCTAGCTGGCGGGGAGCTGTTTTTT
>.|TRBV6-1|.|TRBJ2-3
CASSAGTDFTDTQYF
TGTGCCAGCAGTGCCGGGACCGACTTCACAGATACGCAGTATTTT
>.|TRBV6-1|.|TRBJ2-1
CASSPGWSSNEQFF
TGTGCCAGCAGTCCTGGATGGTCGTCGAATGAGCAGTTCTTC
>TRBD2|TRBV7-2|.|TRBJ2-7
CASSPTGLAGGVVEQYF
TGTGCCAGCAGCCCTACCGGACTAGCGGGGGGGGTTGTAGAGCAGTACTTC
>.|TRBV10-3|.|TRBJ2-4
CATGLGATDTQYF
TGTGCCACGGGGCTGGGTGCCACAGATACGCAGTACTTC
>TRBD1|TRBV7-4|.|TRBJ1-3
CASSLLNRGPGNTIYF
TGTGCCAGCAGCTTACTAAACAGGGGGCCTGGAAACACCATATATTTT
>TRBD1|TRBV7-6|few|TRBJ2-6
CASSLTGGAGANVLTF
TGTGCCAGCAGCTTGACAGGGGGCGCTGGGGCCAACGTCCTGACTTTC
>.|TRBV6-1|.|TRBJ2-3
CASRGRGASGQDTQYF
TGTGCCAGCAGGGGGCGCGGGGCCAGCGGCCAAGATACGCAGTACTTT
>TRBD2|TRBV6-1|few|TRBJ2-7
CASRPVAGASYEQYF
TGTGCCAGCAGGCCCGTAGCGGGGGCCTCCTACGAGCAGTACTTC
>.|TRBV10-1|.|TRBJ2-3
CASSEGDDKGTQYF
TGCGCCAGCAGTGAGGGGGATGATAAGGGTACGCAGTATTTT
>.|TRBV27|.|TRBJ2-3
CASTSWRETSTDTQYF
TGTGCCAGCACCTCTTGGCGGGAAACTAGCACAGATACGCAGTATTTT
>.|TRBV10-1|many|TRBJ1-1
CASILYGQMNTEAFF
TGCGCCAGCATCTTGTACGGACAGATGAACACTGAAGCTTTCTTT
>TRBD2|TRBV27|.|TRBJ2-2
CASSLRLAGVGTEEQFF
TGTGCCAGCAGTTTAAGACTAGCGGGAGTGGGCACAGAGGAGCAGTTTTTT
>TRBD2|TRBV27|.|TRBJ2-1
CASSGLATYNEQFF
TGTGCCAGCTCGGGACTAGCGACCTACAATGAGCAGTTCTTC
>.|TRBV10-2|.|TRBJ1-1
CASTRANTDAFF
TGCGCCAGCACACGTGCTAACACTGACGCTTTCTTC
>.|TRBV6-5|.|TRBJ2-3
CASSYSGPPPDTQYF
TGTGCCAGCAGTTACTCGGGACCCCCCCCAGATACGCAGTATTTT
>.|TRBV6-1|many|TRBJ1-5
CASSEAWTVSNQPQHF
TGTGCCAGCAGTGAAGCCTGGACAGTCAGCAATCAGCCCCAGCATTTT
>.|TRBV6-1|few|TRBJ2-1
CASSGTPSGSYNEQFF
TGTGCCAGCAGTGGGACCCCGTCCGGGTCCTACAATGAGCAGTTCTTC
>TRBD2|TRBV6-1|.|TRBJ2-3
CASGGRGGRDTDTQYF
TGTGCCAGCGGGGGCCGGGGGGGCCGTGACACAGATACGCAGTATTTT
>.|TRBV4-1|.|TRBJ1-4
CASSQERGEKLFF
TGCGCCAGCAGCCAAGAGCGGGGAGAAAAACTGTTTTTT
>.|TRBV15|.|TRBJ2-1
CATSRDYRNEQFF
TGTGCCACCAGCAGAGATTACCGCAATGAGCAGTTCTTC
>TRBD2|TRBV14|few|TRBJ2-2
CASSRLAGRHTGELFF
TGTGCCAGCAGCCGGCTAGCGGGACGTCACACCGGGGAGCTGTTTTTT
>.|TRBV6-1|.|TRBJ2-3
CASRVGGVGETQYF
TGTGCCAGCAGAGTAGGGGGAGTCGGAGAGACGCAGTATTTT
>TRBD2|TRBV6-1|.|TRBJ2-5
CAGRLAGGQETQYF
TGTGCGGGCAGACTGGCGGGAGGCCAAGAGACGCAGTACTTT
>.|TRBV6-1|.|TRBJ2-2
CASRHPTRWGPHTEEQFF
TGTGCCAGCAGGCATCCGACTCGGTGGGGCCCCCACACCGAGGAGCAGTTTTTT
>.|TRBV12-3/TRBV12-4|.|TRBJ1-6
CVSSFVRNSPLHF
TGTGTCAGCAGTTTTGTAAGAAATTCACCCCTCCACTTT
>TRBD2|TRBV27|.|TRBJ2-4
CASSKETSGAKNIQYF
TGTGCCAGCAGTAAAGAAACTAGCGGAGCCAAAAACATTCAGTACTTC
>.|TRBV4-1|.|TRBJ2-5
CAGGHEGGDTETQYF
TGCGCCGGGGGCCACGAGGGCGGGGACACAGAGACCCAGTACTTT
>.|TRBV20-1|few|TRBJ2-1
CSASTVSSYNEQFF
TGCAGTGCTTCCACAGTGAGCTCCTACAATGAGCAGTTCTTC
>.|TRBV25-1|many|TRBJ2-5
CASSGQGGAQYQETQYF
TGTGCCAGCAGTGGGCAAGGGGGGGCTCAGTACCAAGAGACCCAGTACTTC
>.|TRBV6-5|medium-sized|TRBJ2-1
CASSYRDSAMYEQFF
TGTGCCAGCAGCTACCGGGACTCGGCGATGTATGAGCAGTTCTTC
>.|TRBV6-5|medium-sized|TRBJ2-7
CASSYFGHSFAEQYF
TGTGCCAGCAGTTACTTCGGACACTCCTTCGCTGAGCAGTACTTC
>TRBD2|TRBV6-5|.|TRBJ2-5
CASSYRTSGRNNMQYF
TGTGCCAGCAGTTATCGGACTAGCGGGAGGAACAACATGCAGTACTTC
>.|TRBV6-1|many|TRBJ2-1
CASHPGGYNEQFF
TGTGCCAGCCATCCTGGGGGCTACAATGAGCAGTTCTTC
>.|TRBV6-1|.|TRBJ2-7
CASKERTSYEQYF
TGTGCCAGCAAAGAGCGGACGTCCTACGAGCAGTACTTC
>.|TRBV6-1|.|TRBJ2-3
CASRPSEFTDTQYF
TGTGCCAGCAGGCCTAGCGAGTTCACAGATACGCAGTATTTT
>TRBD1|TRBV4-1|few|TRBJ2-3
CASSLGQGSVDTQYF
TGCGCCAGCAGTCTCGGACAGGGTTCGGTGGATACGCAGTATTTT
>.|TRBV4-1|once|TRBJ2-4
CASSQGLGAKDIQYF
TGCGCCAGCAGCCAGGGGCTGGGGGCCAAAGATATTCAGTACTTT
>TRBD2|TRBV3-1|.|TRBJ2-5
CASSQWSSGRQETQYF
TGTGCCAGCAGCCAATGGTCTAGCGGGAGGCAAGAGACCCAGTACTTC
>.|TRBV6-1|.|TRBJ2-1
CASSEMGFFNEQFF
TGTGCCAGCAGTGAAATGGGGTTTTTCAATGAGCAGTTCTTC
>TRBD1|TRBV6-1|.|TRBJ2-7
CASSETWAVGTDAQYF
TGTGCCAGCAGTGAAACGTGGGCTGTGGGGACAGATGCGCAGTACTTC
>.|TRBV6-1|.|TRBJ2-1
CASSQSSYEQFF
TGTGCCAGCAGTCAGAGCTCCTACGAGCAGTTCTTC
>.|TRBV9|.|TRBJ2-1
CASSPVGRADEQFF
TGTGCCTCCTCCCCTGTCGGGAGAGCCGATGAGCAGTTCTTC
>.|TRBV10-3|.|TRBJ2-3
CAISEGGGTTDTQYF
TGTGCCATCAGTGAGGGTGGCGGGACGACAGATACGCAGTATTTT
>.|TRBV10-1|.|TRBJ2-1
CASSESEAHEQFF
TGCGCCAGCAGTGAGTCGGAAGCCCATGAGCAGTTCTTC
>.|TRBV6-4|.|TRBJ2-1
CASSQGQRNEQFF
TGTGCCAGCAGCCAGGGGCAACGCAATGAGCAGTTCTTC